This TCR beta chain appears in the sequencing data of a study of blood T cell repertoires in COVID-19. Overall study context: The samples span acute and convalescent COVID-19 from the United States, Italy and Spain. In each case, the material was cDNA or gDNA derived from T cells, B-cell-depleted T cells, or PBMCs.

In the original processing: Amplification from reference gene primers served as the basis for estimated nucleated cell counts. Some clones are missing from TCRdb's copy, which holds only in-frame ones; the method was immunoSEQ multiplex PCR. The V and J calls and clone size were taken over from that table, and D and trimming were inferred from the DNA. Here the sample spans 150,000 or so clones, 81% being singletons. V lost 4 bases and J lost 2; bases outside the gene matches: 4. The CDR3 is 14 amino acids. CDR1 and CDR2 from the germline V gene are SGHAT and FQNNGV. The sequencing input was peripheral blood. The chain employs TRBV11-2 and TRBJ1-1; 7 bases fit TRBD1. This clonotype was obtained from a human donor with acute or convalescent COVID-19. The donor label of this sample is uncertain. For the CDR3, the DNA is TGTGCCAGCAGCTCTGGGACAGCCAACACTGAAGCTTTCTTT. It specifies CASSSGTANTEAFF.